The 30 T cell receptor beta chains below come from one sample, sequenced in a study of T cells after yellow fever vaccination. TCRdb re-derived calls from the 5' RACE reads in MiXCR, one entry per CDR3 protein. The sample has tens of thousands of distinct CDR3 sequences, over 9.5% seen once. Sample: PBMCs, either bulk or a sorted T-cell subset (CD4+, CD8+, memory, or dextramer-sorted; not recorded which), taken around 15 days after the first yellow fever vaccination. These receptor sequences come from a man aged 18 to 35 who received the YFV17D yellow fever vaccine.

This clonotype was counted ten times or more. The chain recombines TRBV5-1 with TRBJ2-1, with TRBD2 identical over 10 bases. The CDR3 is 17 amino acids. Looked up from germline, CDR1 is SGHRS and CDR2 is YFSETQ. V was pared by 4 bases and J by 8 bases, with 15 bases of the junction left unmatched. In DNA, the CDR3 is TGCGCCAGCAGCACCATAAGGCAGCGGGGGGGCGTCGATGAGCAGTTCTTC. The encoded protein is CASSTIRQRGGVDEQFF.

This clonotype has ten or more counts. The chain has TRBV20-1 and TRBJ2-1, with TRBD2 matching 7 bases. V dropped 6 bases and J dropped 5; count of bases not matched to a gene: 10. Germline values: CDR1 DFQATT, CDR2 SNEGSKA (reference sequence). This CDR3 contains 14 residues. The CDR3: CSALGGGGHNEQFF. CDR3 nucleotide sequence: TGCAGTGCCCTCGGCGGGGGAGGCCACAATGAGCAGTTCTTC.

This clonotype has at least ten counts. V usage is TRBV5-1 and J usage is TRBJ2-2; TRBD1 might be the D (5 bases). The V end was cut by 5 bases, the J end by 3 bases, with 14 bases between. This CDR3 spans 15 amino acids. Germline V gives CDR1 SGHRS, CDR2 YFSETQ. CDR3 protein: CASRPTDSYTGELFF. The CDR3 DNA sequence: TGCGCCAGCAGACCCACCGACAGTTACACCGGGGAGCTGTTTTTT.

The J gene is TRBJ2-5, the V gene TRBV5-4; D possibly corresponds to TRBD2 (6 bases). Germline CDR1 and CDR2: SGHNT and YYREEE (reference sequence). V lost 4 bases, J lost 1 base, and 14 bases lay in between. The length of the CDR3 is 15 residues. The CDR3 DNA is TGTGCCAGCAGCCCGGGCGGGGCACTCCAAGAGACCCAGTACTTC. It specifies CASSPGGALQETQYF.

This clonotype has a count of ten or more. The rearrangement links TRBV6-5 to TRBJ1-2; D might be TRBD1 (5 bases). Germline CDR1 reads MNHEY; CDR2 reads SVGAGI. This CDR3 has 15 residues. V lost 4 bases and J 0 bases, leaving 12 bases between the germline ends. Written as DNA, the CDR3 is TGTGCCAGCAGTTGGGGCGCGGAAGCTAACTATGGCTACACCTTC. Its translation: CASSWGAEANYGYTF.

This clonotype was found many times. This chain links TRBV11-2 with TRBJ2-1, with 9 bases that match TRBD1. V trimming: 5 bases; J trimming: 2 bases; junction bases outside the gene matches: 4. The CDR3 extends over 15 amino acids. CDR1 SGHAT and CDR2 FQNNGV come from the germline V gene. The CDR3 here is CASSPRTGAYNEQFF. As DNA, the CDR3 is TGTGCCAGCAGCCCCCGGACAGGGGCCTACAATGAGCAGTTCTTC. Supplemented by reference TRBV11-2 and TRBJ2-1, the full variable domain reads EAGVAQSPRYKIIEKRQSVAFWCNPISGHATLYWYQQILGQGPKLLIQFQNNGVVDDSQLPKDRFSAERLKGVDSTLKIQPAKLEDSAVYLCASSPRTGAYNEQFFGPGTRLTVL.

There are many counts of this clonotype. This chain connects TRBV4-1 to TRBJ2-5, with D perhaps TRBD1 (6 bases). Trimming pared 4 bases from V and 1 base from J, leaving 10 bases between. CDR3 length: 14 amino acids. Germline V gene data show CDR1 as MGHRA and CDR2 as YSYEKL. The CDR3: CASSPQGSQETQYF. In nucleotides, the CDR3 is TGCGCCAGCAGCCCGCAGGGGTCCCAAGAGACCCAGTACTTC.

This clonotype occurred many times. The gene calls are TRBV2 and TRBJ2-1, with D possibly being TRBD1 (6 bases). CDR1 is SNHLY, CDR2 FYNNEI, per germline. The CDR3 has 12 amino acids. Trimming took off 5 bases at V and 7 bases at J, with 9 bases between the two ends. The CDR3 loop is CASSITGNEQFF. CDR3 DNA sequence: TGTGCCAGCAGTATAACAGGGAATGAGCAGTTCTTC.

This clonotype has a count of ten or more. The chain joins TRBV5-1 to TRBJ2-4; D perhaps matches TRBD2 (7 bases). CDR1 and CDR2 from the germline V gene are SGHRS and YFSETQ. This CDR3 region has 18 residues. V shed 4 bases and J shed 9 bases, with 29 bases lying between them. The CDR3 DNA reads TGCGCCAGCAGCCAAGAGGCCTTGGCGGGCCGGAGGGGGGGCATTCAGTACTTC. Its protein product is CASSQEALAGRRGGIQYF.

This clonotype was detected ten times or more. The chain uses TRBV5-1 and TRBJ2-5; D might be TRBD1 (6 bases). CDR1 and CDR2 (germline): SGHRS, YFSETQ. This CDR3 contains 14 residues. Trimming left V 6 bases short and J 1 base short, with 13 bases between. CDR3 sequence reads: CASTRGQIQETQYF. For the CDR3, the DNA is TGCGCCAGCACCCGAGGACAGATCCAAGAGACCCAGTACTTC.

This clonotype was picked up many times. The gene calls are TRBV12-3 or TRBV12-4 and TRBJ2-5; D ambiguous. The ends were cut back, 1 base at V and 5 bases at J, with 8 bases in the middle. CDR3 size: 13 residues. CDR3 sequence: CASSLGTRETQYF. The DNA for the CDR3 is TGTGCCAGCAGTTTAGGGACCAGGGAGACCCAGTACTTC.

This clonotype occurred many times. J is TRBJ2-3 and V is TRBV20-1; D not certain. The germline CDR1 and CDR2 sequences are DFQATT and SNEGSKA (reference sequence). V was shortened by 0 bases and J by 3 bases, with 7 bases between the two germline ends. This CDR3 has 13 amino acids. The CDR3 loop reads CSAREWATDTQYF. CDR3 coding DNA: TGCAGTGCTAGAGAATGGGCTACAGATACGCAGTATTTT.

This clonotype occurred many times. The CDR3 region has the DNA TGTGCCAGCAGCCGGACAGGGGACAATGAGCAGTTCTTC. Translated, it gives CASSRTGDNEQFF. The chain recombines TRBV7-3 with TRBJ2-1; 9 bases agree with TRBD1. Germline CDR1 reads SGHTA; CDR2 reads FQGTGA. The CDR3 contains 13 residues. The V and J ends lost 5 bases and 5 bases, in that order; junction bases with no gene match: 1.

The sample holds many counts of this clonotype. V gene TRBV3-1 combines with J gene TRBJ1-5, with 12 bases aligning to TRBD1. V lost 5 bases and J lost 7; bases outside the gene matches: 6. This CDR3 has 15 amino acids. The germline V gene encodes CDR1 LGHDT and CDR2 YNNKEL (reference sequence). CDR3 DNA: TGTGCCAGCAGCTGGGGACAGGGGGCGAGGCAGCCCCAGCATTTT. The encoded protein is CASSWGQGARQPQHF.

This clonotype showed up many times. In nucleotides, the CDR3 is TGTGCCAGCACGTTTTTGGGGGCGGATACGCAGTATTTT. This gives the protein CASTFLGADTQYF. The rearrangement joins TRBV5-4 to TRBJ2-3; possibly TRBD1 for D (6 bases). The length of the CDR3 is 13 residues. The germline V gene has CDR1 SGHNT and CDR2 YYREEE (reference sequence). Between the trimmed V and J ends, which lost 6 bases and 6 bases, there was a span of 14 bases.

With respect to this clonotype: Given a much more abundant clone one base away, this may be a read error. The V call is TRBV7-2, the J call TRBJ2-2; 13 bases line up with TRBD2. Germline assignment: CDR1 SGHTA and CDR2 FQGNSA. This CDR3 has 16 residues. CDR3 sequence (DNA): TGTGTCAGCAGTTTCCTACTAGCGGGGGGGCCCGGGGAGCTGTTTTTT. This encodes CVSSFLLAGGPGELFF.

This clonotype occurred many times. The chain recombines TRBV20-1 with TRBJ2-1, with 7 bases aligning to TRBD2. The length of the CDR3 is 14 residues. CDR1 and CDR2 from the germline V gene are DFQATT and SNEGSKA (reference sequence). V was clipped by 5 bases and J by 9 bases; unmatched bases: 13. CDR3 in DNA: TGCAGTGCTGCCCTTGGACTAGTTAGGGGTGAGCAGTTCTTC. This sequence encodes CSAALGLVRGEQFF.

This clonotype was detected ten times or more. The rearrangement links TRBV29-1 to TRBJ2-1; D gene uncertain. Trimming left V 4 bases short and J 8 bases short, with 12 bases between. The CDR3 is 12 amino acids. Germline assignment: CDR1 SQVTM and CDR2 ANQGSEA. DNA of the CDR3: TGCAGCGTTGGGCCTCGGAGCGATGAGCAGTTCTTC. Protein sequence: CSVGPRSDEQFF.

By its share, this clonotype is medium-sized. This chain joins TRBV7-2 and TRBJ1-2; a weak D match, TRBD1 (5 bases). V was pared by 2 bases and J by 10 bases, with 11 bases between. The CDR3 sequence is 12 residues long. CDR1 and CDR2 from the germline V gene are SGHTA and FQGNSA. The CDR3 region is CASSLLGDLYTF. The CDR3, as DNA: TGTGCCAGCAGCTTACTGGGGGACCTCTACACCTTC.

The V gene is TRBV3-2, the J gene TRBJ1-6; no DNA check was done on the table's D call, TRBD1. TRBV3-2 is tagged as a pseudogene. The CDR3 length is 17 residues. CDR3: CACSKRGTGGYNSPLHF. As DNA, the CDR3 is TGTGCCTGCAGCAAGCGGGGGACTGGGGGCTATAATTCACCCCTCCACTTT.

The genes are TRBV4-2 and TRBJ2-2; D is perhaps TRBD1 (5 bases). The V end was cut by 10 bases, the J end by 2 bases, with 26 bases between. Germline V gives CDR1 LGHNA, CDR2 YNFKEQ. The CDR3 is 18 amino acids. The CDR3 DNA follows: TGTGCCATGAGCCCCGGACAAATCTGCCCGGCAAACACCGGGGAGCTGTTTTTT. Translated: CAMSPGQICPANTGELFF.

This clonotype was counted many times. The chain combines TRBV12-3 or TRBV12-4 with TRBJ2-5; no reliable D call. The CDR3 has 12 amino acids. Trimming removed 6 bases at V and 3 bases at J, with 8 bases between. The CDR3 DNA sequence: TGTGCCAGCAGGGCGCGGAAAGAGACCCAGTACTTC. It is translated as CASRARKETQYF.

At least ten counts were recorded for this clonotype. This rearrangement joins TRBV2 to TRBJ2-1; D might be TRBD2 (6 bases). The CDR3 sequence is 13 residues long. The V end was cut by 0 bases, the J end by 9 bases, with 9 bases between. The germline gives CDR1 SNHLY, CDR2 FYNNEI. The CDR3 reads CASSEAWGGEQFF. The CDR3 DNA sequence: TGTGCCAGCAGTGAAGCTTGGGGAGGTGAGCAGTTCTTC.

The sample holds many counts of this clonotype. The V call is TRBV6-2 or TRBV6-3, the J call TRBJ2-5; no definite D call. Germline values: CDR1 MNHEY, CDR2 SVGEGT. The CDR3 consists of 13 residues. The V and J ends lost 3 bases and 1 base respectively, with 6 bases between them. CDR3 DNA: TGTGCCAGCAGTTATGCGTCCCAAGAGACCCAGTACTTC. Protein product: CASSYASQETQYF.

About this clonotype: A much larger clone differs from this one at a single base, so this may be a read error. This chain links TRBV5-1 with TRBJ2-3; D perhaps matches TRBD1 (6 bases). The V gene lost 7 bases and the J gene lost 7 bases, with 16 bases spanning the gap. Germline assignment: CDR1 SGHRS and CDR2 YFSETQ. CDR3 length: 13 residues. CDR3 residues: CASARPGTYTQYF. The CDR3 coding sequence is TGCGCCAGCGCACGACCCGGGACATATACGCAGTATTTT.

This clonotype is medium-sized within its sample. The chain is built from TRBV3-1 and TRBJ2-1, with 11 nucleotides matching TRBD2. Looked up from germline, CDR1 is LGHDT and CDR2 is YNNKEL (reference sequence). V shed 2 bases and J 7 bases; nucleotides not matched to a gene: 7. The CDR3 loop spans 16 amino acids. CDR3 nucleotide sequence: TGTGCCAGCAGCCAATTAGCGGGGGGGCGTAGGAATGAGCAGTTCTTC. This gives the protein CASSQLAGGRRNEQFF.

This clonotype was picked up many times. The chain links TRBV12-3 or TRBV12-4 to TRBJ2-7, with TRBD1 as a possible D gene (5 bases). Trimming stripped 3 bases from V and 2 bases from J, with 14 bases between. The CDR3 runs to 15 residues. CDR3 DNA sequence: TGTGCCAGCAGTTTCCGGAGAGACAGAGCCTACGAGCAGTACTTC. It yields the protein CASSFRRDRAYEQYF.

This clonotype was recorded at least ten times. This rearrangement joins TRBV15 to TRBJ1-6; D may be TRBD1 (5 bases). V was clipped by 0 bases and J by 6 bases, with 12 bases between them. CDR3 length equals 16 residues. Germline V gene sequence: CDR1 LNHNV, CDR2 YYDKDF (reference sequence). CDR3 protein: CATSRDWGPRNSPLHF. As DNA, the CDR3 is TGTGCCACCAGCAGAGATTGGGGACCACGTAATTCACCCCTCCACTTT.

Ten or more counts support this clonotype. The CDR3 loop is CASSPRLNSGANVLTF. Written as DNA, the CDR3 is TGTGCCAGCTCACCGCGCCTGAACTCTGGGGCCAACGTCCTGACTTTC. This rearrangement joins TRBV18 to TRBJ2-6, with D uncertain. CDR1 is KGHSH and CDR2 is LQKENI in the germline V gene. V lost 3 bases, J lost 0 bases, and 9 bases lay in between. The CDR3 runs 16 residues. The whole variable domain, remainder taken from reference TRBV18 and TRBJ2-6, is NAGVMQNPRHLVRRRGQEARLRCSPMKGHSHVYWYRQLPEEGLKFMVYLQKENIIDESGMPKERFSAEFPKEGPSILRIQQVVRGDSAAYFCASSPRLNSGANVLTFGAGSRLTVL.

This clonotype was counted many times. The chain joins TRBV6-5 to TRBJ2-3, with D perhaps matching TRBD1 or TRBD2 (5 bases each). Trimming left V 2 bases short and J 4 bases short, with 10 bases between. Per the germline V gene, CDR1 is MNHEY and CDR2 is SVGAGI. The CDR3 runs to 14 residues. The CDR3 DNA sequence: TGTGCCAGCAGTTACGGGACCCTTTCAGATACGCAGTATTTT. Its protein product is CASSYGTLSDTQYF.